This T cell receptor (beta chain) was captured in a study of blood T cell repertoires in COVID-19. About the study: The study drew acute and convalescent COVID-19 samples from the United States, Italy and Spain. From T cells, B-cell-depleted T cells, or PBMCs came the material, which was cDNA or gDNA.

Methods used by the authors: It was from reference gene primer amplification that nucleated cell counts were estimated. TCRdb keeps only in-frame clones here, not all; method: immunoSEQ multiplex PCR. V and J calls and clone size come straight from that table; D and trimming were deduced from the DNA. The sample yields about 120,000 clones, over 80% seen once. The CDR3 is 17 amino acids. V was clipped by 0 bases and J by 4 bases, with 16 bases between them. CDR1 LGHNA and CDR2 YSLEER come from the germline V gene. This TCR came from a young man with acute or convalescent COVID-19. V and J are TRBV4-3 and TRBJ1-3, with D possibly TRBD1 on 5 matching bases. Sequencing was done on a sample of peripheral blood. CDR3 bases: TGCGCCAGCAGCCAAGACGCGGGGACCACCCGGGGAAACACCATATATTTT. Its protein is CASSQDAGTTRGNTIYF.